This is a list of T cell receptor beta chains from one sample in a study of blood T cells in healthy people across ages. Each CDR3 protein gets one entry after TCRdb re-called the 5' RACE reads with MiXCR. The sample carries under 800,000 distinct CDR3 sequences, 20% to 25% recorded once. Material for sequencing was blood. The receptors originated from a man aged 70 or older in good health. The CDR3 runs from the conserved cysteine through the conserved F or W. The D gene is left open where the match is weak. Part of the rows lack a size; the others show once, few, many or a class for expanded clones.

J gene,clone size,D gene,V gene,CDR3 protein,CDR3 DNA
TRBJ2-1,few,-,TRBV28,CAGGRGGEQFF,TGTGCCGGCGGAAGGGGAGGTGAGCAGTTCTTC
TRBJ2-3,many,-,TRBV29-1,CSVEGGLADFTDTQYF,TGCAGCGTTGAAGGGGGGCTAGCGGATTTCACAGATACGCAGTATTTT
TRBJ2-1,many,-,TRBV5-1,CASSLGVGSYNEQFF,TGCGCCAGCAGCTTGGGAGTAGGCTCCTACAATGAGCAGTTCTTC
TRBJ1-4,-,TRBD1,TRBV25-1,CASSFNRGTNEKLFF,TGTGCCAGCTCATTTAACAGGGGCACTAATGAAAAACTGTTTTTT
TRBJ2-2,-,-,TRBV24-1,CATSESLAGELFF,TGTGCCACCAGTGAATCGCTGGCCGGGGAGCTGTTTTTT
TRBJ2-7,-,-,TRBV7-2,CASSPNTQSFRYEQYF,TGTGCCAGCAGCCCTAACACTCAATCATTTCGATACGAGCAGTACTTC
TRBJ2-1,few,TRBD2,TRBV24-1,CATSDRTSGSVNEQFF,TGTGCCACCAGTGACCGGACTAGCGGGAGCGTTAATGAGCAGTTCTTC
TRBJ1-2,-,TRBD1,TRBV6-5,CASSLRDRGGYGYTF,TGTGCCAGCAGCCTCCGGGACAGGGGAGGCTATGGCTACACCTTC
TRBJ2-2,-,TRBD2,TRBV12-3/TRBV12-4,CASSWTSGSRGELFF,TGTGCCAGCAGCTGGACTAGCGGGAGTCGAGGGGAGCTGTTTTTT
TRBJ2-1,-,TRBD2,TRBV10-2,CASSERAPGLAGGEQFF,TGCGCCAGCAGTGAGCGAGCACCGGGACTAGCGGGAGGTGAGCAGTTCTTC
TRBJ2-1,many,-,TRBV12-3/TRBV12-4,CASSFDALAISEQFF,TGTGCCAGCAGTTTCGACGCACTAGCTATAAGTGAGCAGTTCTTC
TRBJ2-5,few,-,TRBV20-1,CSATQGPVETQYF,TGCAGTGCTACCCAGGGCCCCGTGGAGACCCAGTACTTC
TRBJ2-7,few,TRBD1,TRBV7-9,CASSLTYRGFYEQYF,TGTGCCAGCAGCTTAACCTACAGGGGATTCTACGAGCAGTACTTC
TRBJ2-7,few,-,TRBV20-1,CSAREQGFYEQYF,TGCAGTGCTAGAGAGCAGGGTTTCTACGAGCAGTACTTC
TRBJ2-2,-,-,TRBV12-5,CASGLAIGQRTGELFF,TGTGCTAGTGGTTTGGCCATCGGACAGAGGACCGGGGAGCTGTTTTTT
TRBJ2-5,-,-,TRBV2,CASTLNSLIQETQYF,TGTGCCAGCACCCTGAACTCACTTATCCAAGAGACCCAGTACTTC
TRBJ2-5,-,TRBD2,TRBV12-3/TRBV12-4,CASSSLARGRETQYF,TGTGCCAGCAGTTCCCTGGCGCGCGGGAGGGAGACCCAGTACTTC
TRBJ2-5,-,TRBD1,TRBV20-1,CSARRTGITETQYF,TGCAGTGCCAGACGGACAGGGATCACAGAGACCCAGTACTTC
TRBJ2-1,few,-,TRBV20-1,CSASSQQDEQFF,TGCAGTGCCAGTTCACAGCAGGATGAGCAGTTCTTC
TRBJ1-1,-,-,TRBV5-1,CASSLDRTGNTEAFF,TGCGCCAGCAGCTTGGACAGGACGGGGAACACTGAAGCTTTCTTT
TRBJ2-5,-,-,TRBV24-1,CATSGGYQETQYF,TGTGCCACCAGTGGAGGATACCAAGAGACCCAGTACTTC
TRBJ2-3,-,-,TRBV15,CATSRDHRGRDTQYF,TGTGCCACCAGCAGAGATCATCGGGGTCGAGATACGCAGTATTTT
TRBJ1-6,many,-,TRBV27,CASSLSGQGNSPLHF,TGTGCCAGCAGTTTATCGGGGCAGGGTAATTCACCCCTCCACTTT
TRBJ2-1,-,TRBD2,TRBV29-1,CSVEDHRTRNEQFF,TGCAGCGTTGAAGATCACCGGACTAGGAATGAGCAGTTCTTC
TRBJ1-2,-,TRBD1,TRBV19,CASSMGQLGYGYTF,TGTGCCAGTAGTATGGGACAGTTGGGCTATGGCTACACCTTC
TRBJ1-5,many,-,TRBV12-3/TRBV12-4,CASSLGQEGHQPQHF,TGTGCCAGCAGTTTGGGCCAAGAGGGACATCAGCCCCAGCATTTT
TRBJ2-5,-,TRBD1,TRBV6-6,CASGDSLQETQYF,TGTGCCAGCGGGGACAGTCTTCAAGAGACCCAGTACTTC
TRBJ2-7,-,-,TRBV3-1,CASSQDRANEQYF,TGTGCCAGCAGCCAAGATCGAGCGAACGAGCAGTACTTC
TRBJ2-7,-,TRBD1,TRBV4-1,CASSQDGTAYEQYF,TGCGCCAGCAGCCAAGATGGGACAGCCTACGAGCAGTACTTC
TRBJ2-7,few,-,TRBV10-3,CAISARGVRYEQYF,TGTGCCATCAGCGCTAGGGGGGTCCGCTACGAGCAGTACTTC
TRBJ1-4,-,-,TRBV15,CATSRDGLGEKPFF,TGTGCCACCAGCAGAGATGGGCTGGGTGAAAAACCGTTTTTT
TRBJ2-7,-,-,TRBV20-1,CSARDLRGKGLEQYF,TGCAGTGCTAGAGATCTGCGCGGAAAGGGGCTCGAGCAGTACTTC
TRBJ1-3,-,-,TRBV25-1,CASSTGTPGNTIYF,TGTGCCAGCAGTACAGGAACCCCTGGAAACACCATATATTTT
TRBJ1-4,few,-,TRBV15,CATSRDEGGINEKLFF,TGTGCCACCAGCAGAGATGAGGGAGGAATCAATGAAAAACTGTTTTTT
TRBJ2-7,many,-,TRBV28,CASSLGGSSYEQYF,TGTGCCAGCAGCCTCGGGGGCAGCTCCTACGAGCAGTACTTC
TRBJ2-5,-,-,TRBV5-1,CASSLDAMEETQYF,TGCGCCAGCAGCTTGGATGCGATGGAAGAGACCCAGTACTTC
TRBJ1-4,few,-,TRBV20-1,CSAIEQEKLFF,TGCAGTGCTATTGAGCAGGAAAAACTGTTTTTT
TRBJ2-7,-,-,TRBV7-2,CASSLDWIREQYF,TGTGCCAGCAGCTTAGATTGGATTAGGGAGCAGTACTTC
TRBJ2-3,few,TRBD1,TRBV27,CASSPGQAYTDTQYF,TGTGCCAGCAGTCCGGGACAGGCATACACAGATACGCAGTATTTT
TRBJ2-5,-,TRBD1,TRBV24-1,CATSEIGQAQETQYF,TGTGCCACCAGTGAAATAGGACAGGCCCAAGAGACCCAGTACTTC
TRBJ1-4,-,-,TRBV5-1,CASSLGAGVTEKLFF,TGCGCCAGCAGTCTGGGGGCAGGGGTTACTGAAAAACTGTTTTTT
TRBJ2-1,-,TRBD2,TRBV14,CASSQGLAVNSYNEQFF,TGTGCCAGCAGCCAGGGACTAGCGGTTAACTCCTACAATGAGCAGTTCTTC
TRBJ2-5,-,-,TRBV7-2,CASSLAGSSGETQYF,TGTGCCAGCAGCTTAGCCGGGAGTAGTGGAGAGACCCAGTACTTC
TRBJ1-1,few,-,TRBV7-2,CASSVNLNTEAFF,TGTGCCAGCAGCGTCAACCTGAACACTGAAGCTTTCTTT
TRBJ2-1,few,TRBD2,TRBV7-3,CASSMGLAGGNEQFF,TGTGCCAGCAGCATGGGACTAGCGGGAGGAAATGAGCAGTTCTTC
TRBJ2-4,-,-,TRBV4-1,CASSQQGIDIQYF,TGCGCCAGCAGCCAACAAGGCATAGACATTCAGTACTTC
TRBJ2-7,few,TRBD2,TRBV7-9,CASSSIGHSGDYEQYF,TGTGCCAGCAGCTCGATCGGACATAGCGGGGACTACGAGCAGTACTTC
TRBJ1-6,-,TRBD1,TRBV5-1,CASSLEGQGAQGSPLHF,TGCGCCAGCAGCTTGGAAGGACAGGGGGCGCAGGGATCACCCCTCCACTTT
TRBJ2-5,few,-,TRBV6-6,CASSHGQKETQYF,TGTGCCAGCAGCCATGGACAGAAAGAGACCCAGTACTTC
TRBJ2-3,-,-,TRBV29-1,CSVLQGGTDTQYF,TGCAGCGTTCTGCAGGGTGGCACAGATACGCAGTATTTT
TRBJ2-7,few,TRBD2,TRBV20-1,CSARARLAGAYEQYF,TGCAGTGCTAGAGCCCGACTAGCGGGAGCCTACGAGCAGTACTTC
TRBJ2-1,once,-,TRBV15,CATSRKNNEQLF,TGTGCCACCAGCAGAAAAAACAATGAGCAGTTATTC
TRBJ2-1,-,TRBD2,TRBV6-1,CASSEIRTSGRFNEQFF,TGTGCCAGCAGTGAAATACGGACTAGCGGGAGGTTCAATGAGCAGTTCTTC
TRBJ2-4,-,TRBD1,TRBV12-5,CASGQLSGTGGENIQYF,TGTGCTAGTGGTCAATTATCGGGGACAGGAGGGGAAAACATTCAGTACTTC
TRBJ1-1,-,TRBD1,TRBV5-1,CASSSGTGTNTEAFF,TGCGCCAGCAGCTCCGGGACAGGGACGAACACTGAAGCTTTCTTT
TRBJ2-5,few,-,TRBV7-2,CASSFWTEETQYF,TGTGCCAGCAGCTTCTGGACAGAAGAGACCCAGTACTTC
TRBJ2-4,-,-,TRBV27,CASSPQSENIQYF,TGTGCCAGCAGTCCACAGAGTGAAAACATTCAGTACTTC